This TCR beta chain was sequenced for a study of tumor-infiltrating lymphocytes in primary liver carcinoma. Background on the study: Patients included men and women of 30 to 69 years. Productive TCRbeta read yields ran from roughly 3.6 to 7.1 million per sample and were similar between tissues.

Overall study results and limits: Top clones occupying all five tumor regions numbered only about 7.5-25%.

Researchers generated TCR beta cDNA from 500 ng of total RNA, relying on a constant-region primer. Each TCR beta library was derived from three nested multiplex PCR rounds that employed slightly modified ARM-PCR. TRBV1-TRBV30 forward primers paired with a C-beta reverse primer were used in the first two PCR rounds, which ran approximately 11 cycles each. TCRdb recomputed calls from the multiplex PCR reads with MiXCR, one row per CDR3 protein. The repertoire holds 150,000 to 200,000 distinct CDR3 sequences, with around four fifths as singletons. The germline gives CDR1 SQVTM, CDR2 ANQGSEA. The CDR3 is 13 amino acids. Joint extraction of RNA and DNA used 20-30 mg of bulk tissue that was unsorted. Each tumor was sampled at four poles and its centre. Only a few counts were recorded for this clonotype. Antigen specificity is unknown. A junction boundary mismatches the germline segment, possibly from a read error.

This TCR came from a man between 35 and 55 years old with primary liver carcinoma and hepatitis B virus infection. The sequenced sample consisted of tumor tissue from primary liver carcinoma. V and J are TRBV29-1 and TRBJ2-3; the D is unclear. The CDR3 spells CSVGLGSTDMQYF. In nucleotides, the CDR3 is TGCAGCGTGGGTTTAGGAAGCACAGATATGCAGTATTTT.